The subject of this entry is one T cell receptor beta chain. What it binds is unknown. Study results and limitations: Tumor Treg TCRs overlapped most with tumor naive CD4+ cells.

TCRdb processed the 5' RACE reads anew with MiXCR; each CDR3 protein has one entry. The sample holds roughly 64,000 distinct CDR3 sequences; about 22% are singletons and the top ten take over 2.5%. CDR3 length equals 14 residues. The junction had 6 bases not matched to a gene; V was cut back by 3 bases and J by 7 bases. Germline CDR1 KGHSH, CDR2 LQKENI. The receptor was derived from a female donor with breast cancer. The source material was memory CD4+ T cells sorted from a lymph node. Documented subset: memory CD4+ T cells, CD4+CD45RO+CD25-. The chain links TRBV18 to TRBJ2-7, with TRBD2 identical over 10 bases. The CDR3 protein is CASSPPGLASEQYF. DNA of the CDR3: TGTGCCAGCTCACCCCCGGGACTAGCGAGTGAGCAGTACTTC.